A single sample is the source of the 5 T cell receptor beta chains below, sequenced in a study of T-cell memory formation after mild COVID-19. TCRdb reprocessed the 5' RACE reads with MiXCR, giving one entry per CDR3 protein. Among some 350,000 distinct CDR3 sequences listed, approximately 13% were seen once. The sample comprised PBMCs or a T cell subset sorted from them (not recorded which). The receptors here all came from a man in his late teens or twenties who had mild COVID-19 (a few samples of this study predate the infection). Cell type and time point are not known.

In the case of this clonotype: The junction and the germline gene differ at one end; a read error may be behind it. The chain links TRBV7-8 to TRBJ2-7; D call uncertain. From germline, CDR1 is SGHVS and CDR2 FQNEAQ. CDR3 length: 11 residues. The CDR3 sequence is CASGFRDEQYF. CDR3 nucleotide sequence: TGTGCCAGCGGCTTCCGGGACGAGCAGTACTTC.

V is TRBV7-9 and J is TRBJ2-3, with a possible D match to TRBD2 (6 bases). Trimming took off 5 bases at V and 2 bases at J, with 14 bases between the two ends. Per germline, CDR1 SEHNR and CDR2 FQNEAQ (reference sequence). The CDR3 covers 15 residues. The DNA of the CDR3 is TGTGCCAGCAGCAAAGCGCGGGACTTCACAGATACGCAGTATTTT. Protein sequence: CASSKARDFTDTQYF. The whole variable domain, remainder taken from reference TRBV7-9 and TRBJ2-3, is DTGVSQNPRHKITKRGQNVTFRCDPISEHNRLYWYRQTLGQGPEFLTYFQNEAQLEKSRLLSDRFSAERPKGSFSTLEIQRTEQGDSAMYLCASSKARDFTDTQYFGPGTRLTVL.

The sample holds a few counts of this clonotype. V usage is TRBV6-6 and J usage is TRBJ2-7; the match to TRBD2 covers 9 bases. J was trimmed by 0 bases and V by 2 bases; bases with no gene match: 8. The length of the CDR3 is 17 residues. The germline gives CDR1 MNHNY, CDR2 SVGAGI (reference sequence). This chain's CDR3 is CASSYPGAGGLSYEQYF. For the CDR3, the DNA is TGTGCCAGCAGTTACCCCGGGGCGGGGGGGCTCTCCTACGAGCAGTACTTC.

This clonotype was recorded a few times. The chain combines TRBV6-1 with TRBJ1-1; D perhaps matches TRBD1 (5 bases). Trimming pared 2 bases from V and 8 bases from J, leaving 9 bases between. This CDR3 is 12 amino acids long. Germline V gives CDR1 MNHNS, CDR2 SASEGT. The DNA for the CDR3 is TGTGCCAGCAGTGAATGGACACGGGAAGCTTTCTTT. Residues: CASSEWTREAFF.

This clonotype was recorded a few times. The rearrangement joins TRBV14 to TRBJ2-4; D ambiguous. Trimming pared 1 base from V and 9 bases from J, leaving 4 bases between. The CDR3 is made up of 11 amino acids. Germline V gene sequence: CDR1 SGHDN, CDR2 FVKESK. The CDR3 bases are TGTGCCAGCAGCCAAGGAGTCATTCAGTACTTC. Translating it yields CASSQGVIQYF.